The 21 T cell receptor beta chains below all came from one sample that was sequenced in a study of OX40 agonist ivuxolimab in advanced cancers. Using immunoSEQ multiplex PCR, the repertoire was profiled, and TCRdb retains in-frame clones only, with some absent. The sample shows roughly 35,000 clones, under 80% of them seen only once. This sample comprised CD4+ or CD8+ T cells sorted from blood, obtained in a trial of the OX40 agonist ivuxolimab. These receptors came from an adult with an advanced solid tumor such as melanoma, head and neck, liver or kidney cancer.

V usage is TRBV19 and J usage is TRBJ1-4; tentative D call: TRBD1 (5 bases). This CDR3 is built from 16 residues. V was shortened by 5 bases and J by 0 bases, with 13 bases between the two germline ends. Germline CDR1 and CDR2: LNHDA and SQIVND (reference sequence). The CDR3 loop is CASSLKTGATNEKLFF. CDR3 sequence (DNA): TGTGCCAGTAGTCTAAAAACAGGTGCAACTAATGAAAAACTGTTTTTT.

This clone was seen once. The V gene is TRBV28, the J gene TRBJ2-1; perhaps TRBD2 as D (6 bases). The germline CDR1 and CDR2 sequences are MDHEN and SYDVKM. The V end was cut by 2 bases, the J end by 7 bases, with 24 bases between. CDR3 length: 18 residues. This CDR3 reads CASSLPNAGNRIENEQFF. The CDR3 coding sequence is TGTGCCAGCAGTTTACCTAACGCGGGGAACAGAATAGAGAATGAGCAGTTCTTC.

CDR3 DNA: TGTGCCAGCAGCTTAGCGGTTAGGTCCTCAGGAGCTTTCTTT. Protein: CASSLAVRSSGAFF. The genes are TRBV7-9 and TRBJ1-1; D remains unclear. The CDR3 covers 14 residues. Trimming left V 0 bases short and J 10 bases short, with 15 bases between. CDR1 is SEHNR and CDR2 is FQNEAQ in the germline V gene (reference sequence).

V is TRBV5-1 and J is TRBJ2-7; tentatively, D is TRBD1 (5 bases). The V gene's germline CDR1 is SGHRS and CDR2 YFSETQ. The CDR3 is made up of 15 amino acids. Trimming pared 5 bases from V and 3 bases from J, leaving 18 bases between. The CDR3 DNA reads as TGCGCCAGCAGACTTGACGACAGAAGTTTCTACGAGCAGTACTTC. This encodes CASRLDDRSFYEQYF.

The table lists this clone with a few counts. The chain is built from TRBV7-9 and TRBJ2-5, with 7 bases fitting TRBD1. Germline V CDR1 and CDR2: SEHNR, FQNEAQ (reference sequence). J was trimmed by 2 bases and V by 7 bases; bases with no gene match: 10. This CDR3 spans 15 amino acids. CDR3 nucleotides: TGTGCCAGCACCCAAGGGGACAGCCTACAAGAGACCCAGTACTTC. This gives the protein CASTQGDSLQETQYF.

V and J are TRBV27 and TRBJ2-3; 8 bases fit TRBD1. This CDR3 is built from 15 residues. Looked up from germline, CDR1 is MNHEY and CDR2 is SMNVEV (reference sequence). With 5 bases clipped from V and 6 bases from J, the junction kept 10 bases outside the gene matches. The CDR3 region is CASSPLTGAGDTQYF. CDR3 sequence (DNA): TGTGCCAGCAGTCCTCTGACAGGGGCAGGCGATACGCAGTATTTT.

The CDR3 nucleotides are TGTGCCAGCAGCTTGACGAACACTGAAGCTTTCTTT. As protein: CASSLTNTEAFF. The chain carries TRBV5-6 and TRBJ1-1; the D is unclear. In germline, CDR1 is SGHDT, CDR2 YYEEEE. This CDR3 region has 12 residues. V gave up 1 base and J gave up 1 base, with 2 bases separating them.

This clone has just a few counts. The chain is built from TRBV6-5 and TRBJ1-1, with 8 bases fitting TRBD1. The J segment lost 5 bases and the V segment lost 0 bases, leaving 5 bases of the junction unmatched. CDR1 MNHEY and CDR2 SVGAGI come from the germline V gene. This CDR3 contains 15 residues. The CDR3 is CASSYSQGAGTEAFF. The CDR3, as DNA: TGTGCCAGCAGTTACTCTCAGGGGGCTGGGACTGAAGCTTTCTTT.

The gene calls are TRBV28 and TRBJ2-2; D may be TRBD1 or TRBD2 (5 bases each). The CDR3 is 14 amino acids. Germline loops: CDR1 MDHEN, CDR2 SYDVKM. The ends were cut back, 5 bases at V and 5 bases at J, with 12 bases in the middle. The CDR3 DNA reads TGTGCCAGCAGTCCGTTTGGGGGAACCGGGGAGCTGTTTTTT. It codes for CASSPFGGTGELFF.

The DNA for the CDR3 is TGTGCCTGGAGTGTACCGGTGGGATCTGGCAATCAGCCCCAGCATTTT. Its translation is CAWSVPVGSGNQPQHF. This rearrangement joins TRBV30 to TRBJ1-5; D not certain. Germline loops: CDR1 GTSNPN, CDR2 SVGIG (reference sequence). The CDR3 extends over 16 amino acids. V was pared by 0 bases and J by 2 bases, with 14 bases between. The entire variable domain, with the rest obtained from reference TRBV30 and TRBJ1-5, is as follows: SQTIHQWPATLVQPVGSPLSLECTVEGTSNPNLYWYRQAAGRGLQLLFYSVGIGQISSEVPQNLSASRPQDRQFILSSKKLLLSDSGFYLCAWSVPVGSGNQPQHFGDGTRLSIL.

In this sample, this clone turned up a few times. V usage is TRBV7-6 and J usage is TRBJ2-1, with 7 bases aligning to TRBD1. Germline CDR1 and CDR2: SGHVS and FNYEAQ. CDR3 size: 12 residues. With V trimmed by 10 bases and J by 7 bases, 7 bases remained unmatched. The CDR3 region has the DNA TGTGCCACTACAACACAGGGGAATGAGCAGTTCTTC. Residues: CATTTQGNEQFF.

This chain links TRBV5-1 with TRBJ2-1; TRBD1 matches 12 bases. V was clipped by 3 bases and J by 8 bases; unmatched bases: 6. The CDR3 extends over 15 amino acids. Germline CDR1 reads SGHRS; CDR2 reads YFSETQ. CDR3 in DNA: TGCGCCAGCAGCTCCGGGACAGGGGGCGTCGATGAGCAGTTCTTC. Translated: CASSSGTGGVDEQFF.

The chain employs TRBV27 and TRBJ2-1; D remains unclear. The CDR3 runs 14 residues. Germline CDR1 reads MNHEY; CDR2 reads SMNVEV (reference sequence). The V end was cut by 8 bases, the J end by 5 bases, with 16 bases between. The chain's CDR3 is CASVNEQTNNEQFF. CDR3 sequence (DNA): TGTGCCAGCGTAAACGAGCAGACAAACAATGAGCAGTTCTTC.

The chain joins TRBV27 to TRBJ1-2; no firm D call. Trimming took off 2 bases at V and 3 bases at J, with 7 bases between the two ends. Germline assignment: CDR1 MNHEY and CDR2 SMNVEV (reference sequence). CDR3 length equals 13 residues. The CDR3 coding sequence is TGTGCCAGCAGTTTACGGGGAGACTATGGCTACACCTTC. Translation: CASSLRGDYGYTF.

The rearrangement uses TRBV6-5 and TRBJ1-4; TRBD1 might be the D (5 bases). Germline V lookup: CDR1 MNHEY, CDR2 SVGAGI. The V end lost 5 bases, the J end lost 6 bases, and 13 bases lay between the germline ends. The CDR3 extends over 14 amino acids. CDR3 DNA: TGTGCCAGCAGTGCAGGGTTCGGGGATGAAAAACTGTTTTTT. This encodes CASSAGFGDEKLFF.

The J gene is TRBJ2-4, the V gene TRBV27; possible D gene TRBD1, 6 bases. The CDR3 runs 17 residues. Germline CDR1 reads MNHEY; CDR2 reads SMNVEV (reference sequence). V shed 0 bases and J shed 1 base, with 13 bases lying between them. The CDR3 loop is CASSLSAGTIAKNIQYF. DNA for the CDR3: TGTGCCAGCAGTTTATCCGCCGGGACAATTGCCAAAAACATTCAGTACTTC.

The CDR3 loop is CASSMWGQNTEAFF. CDR3 nucleotides: TGTGCCAGTAGTATGTGGGGGCAGAACACTGAAGCTTTCTTT. The chain is built from TRBV19 and TRBJ1-1; D is perhaps TRBD1 (6 bases). The V end was cut by 3 bases, the J end by 1 base, with 9 bases between. Per the germline V gene, CDR1 is LNHDA and CDR2 is SQIVND (reference sequence). The CDR3 length is 14 residues.

This clone is a singleton in its sample. The sample carries other DNA sequences with the same CDR3. The CDR3 is CASTTGGSGNTIYF. The CDR3 bases are TGTGCCAGCACAACCGGGGGAAGTGGAAACACCATATATTTT. The V call is TRBV6-1, the J call TRBJ1-3; D perhaps matches TRBD1 (5 bases). This CDR3 is built from 14 residues. The V gene's germline CDR1 is MNHNS and CDR2 SASEGT. V was pared by 7 bases and J by 3 bases, with 13 bases between.

Turning to this clone: A read error may produce the germline difference seen at one junction end. V is TRBV28 and J is TRBJ2-7; weak D call: TRBD2 (5 bases). The CDR3 loop spans 11 amino acids. The germline V gene encodes CDR1 MDHEN and CDR2 SYDVKM. CDR3 DNA: TGTGCCAGCAGTTTCGCGGAGGAGCGGTACTTC. Translated: CASSFAEERYF.

V is TRBV4-1 and J is TRBJ2-2, with 11 bases fitting TRBD2. This CDR3 spans 18 amino acids. Germline-derived CDR1 and CDR2 are MGHRA and YSYEKL. Trimming at V came to 4 bases and at J to 4 bases, leaving 11 bases not matched to a gene. The CDR3 DNA reads as TGCGCCAGCAGCCCACTTATACTAGCGGGGGACCCCACCGGGGAGCTGTTTTTT. Translation: CASSPLILAGDPTGELFF.

This clone appeared once. The chain has TRBV7-9 and TRBJ2-1; D may be TRBD1 or TRBD2 (6 bases each). This CDR3 spans 14 amino acids. The V gene's germline CDR1 is SEHNR and CDR2 FQNEAQ (reference sequence). Trimming shortened V by 8 bases and J by 7 bases, and 18 bases separated the two germline ends. The CDR3 sequence is CASRVDGGNNEQFF. The CDR3 nucleotides read TGTGCCAGCCGGGTTGACGGGGGCAATAATGAGCAGTTCTTC. The variable domain in full, with the rest retrieved from reference TRBV7-9 and TRBJ2-1, is DTGVSQNPRHKITKRGQNVTFRCDPISEHNRLYWYRQTLGQGPEFLTYFQNEAQLEKSRLLSDRFSAERPKGSFSTLEIQRTEQGDSAMYLCASRVDGGNNEQFFGPGTRLTVL.